This T cell receptor beta chain comes out of a study of CD8+ T cells in alopecia areata. Notes on the study in general: Mice showed clearer TCR sharing than patients did, a gap that was possibly HLA-related. Scalp lesions, especially in alopecia totalis/universalis, had higher clonality than normal scalp.

TCR sequencing used cDNA made by reverse transcription of extracted RNA. The data were produced by immunoSEQ multiplex PCR, yet TCRdb's version contains in-frame clones alone and is incomplete. The sample carries 120,000 or so clones, 45% to 50% recorded once. CDR3 length: 15 residues. The junction had 4 bases not matched to a gene; V was cut back by 1 base and J by 3 bases. Per the germline V gene, CDR1 is SGHRS and CDR2 is YFSETQ. A few counts support this clone. The antigen is not known. Peripheral blood, together with lesional scalp punch biopsies, was collected from alopecia areata patients. Sorted populations comprised CD4+ and CD8+ T cells obtained from PBMCs.

This receptor was obtained from a human donor with alopecia areata. The sequenced material came from NKG2D-low CD8+ T cells sorted from blood. This rearrangement joins TRBV5-1 to TRBJ2-7; 10 bases map to TRBD2. CDR3 residues: CASSLLGLADYEQYF. Written as DNA, the CDR3 is TGCGCCAGCAGCTTGCTTGGACTAGCGGACTACGAGCAGTACTTC. Supplemented by reference TRBV5-1 and TRBJ2-7, the full variable domain reads KAGVTQTPRYLIKTRGQQVTLSCSPISGHRSVSWYQQTPGQGLQFLFEYFSETQRNKGNFPGRFSGRQFSNSRSEMNVSTLELGDSALYLCASSLLGLADYEQYFGPGTRLTVT.